This is a list of T cell receptor beta chains from one sample in a study of shared clonotypes between healthy human individuals. The data were produced by immunoSEQ multiplex PCR, yet TCRdb's version contains in-frame clones alone and is incomplete. The sample holds approximately 320,000 clones, around 86% seen once. What was sequenced was memory CD8+ T cells sorted from blood. These receptors all come from a young man in good health. CDR3s include the opening cysteine and the closing phenylalanine or tryptophan. The order of the fields is V gene, D gene, J gene, clone size, CDR3 protein, CDR3 DNA. The D gene is left open where the match is weak. Size is omitted from some rows. Given values are once, few, many or a class for expanded clones.

TRBV13,.,TRBJ2-7,.,CASSLEGGDSYEQYF,TGTGCCAGCAGCTTAGAAGGCGGGGACTCCTACGAGCAGTACTTC
TRBV19,.,TRBJ2-5,.,CASSPSRVSGETQYF,TGTGCCAGTAGTCCTTCCAGGGTTTCGGGAGAGACCCAGTACTTC
TRBV4-1,.,TRBJ1-1,.,CASSQDSTGRSSEAFF,TGCGCCAGCAGCCAAGATTCTACGGGACGGTCGTCTGAAGCTTTCTTT
TRBV9,.,TRBJ1-2,.,CASSAREFYGYTF,TGTGCCAGCAGCGCGCGGGAGTTTTATGGCTACACCTTC
TRBV30,TRBD2,TRBJ2-1,.,CAWSVHIFQGLAGLQTEQFF,TGTGCCTGGAGTGTACATATATTTCAAGGACTAGCGGGACTACAGACTGAGCAGTTCTTC
TRBV7-9,.,TRBJ2-2,.,CASSAALMTGELFF,TGTGCCAGCAGCGCAGCTCTAATGACCGGGGAGCTGTTTTTT
TRBV2,TRBD2,TRBJ2-3,.,CASMEWAGGVNTQYF,TGTGCCAGCATGGAGTGGGCGGGAGGGGTGAATACGCAGTATTTT
TRBV5-4,TRBD1,TRBJ2-5,.,CASSSRDRDWKGETQYF,TGTGCCAGCAGCTCCCGGGACAGGGATTGGAAAGGAGAGACCCAGTACTTC
TRBV7-9,TRBD2,TRBJ2-1,.,CASSHYSGRGYNEQFF,TGTGCCAGCAGCCATTATAGCGGGAGAGGGTACAATGAGCAGTTCTTC
TRBV11-2,.,TRBJ2-7,.,CASSLSQGFYEQYF,TGTGCCAGCAGCTTATCACAGGGTTTCTACGAGCAGTACTTC
TRBV10-3,.,TRBJ2-7,.,CAISESGGRFYEQYF,TGTGCCATCAGTGAGTCGGGGGGGCGTTTTTACGAGCAGTACTTC
TRBV11-3,.,TRBJ1-1,.,CASSSGGFGTEAFF,TGTGCCAGCAGCTCCGGGGGGTTCGGCACTGAAGCTTTCTTT
TRBV27,.,TRBJ1-1,.,CASSLSGTTEAFF,TGTGCCAGCAGCCTCTCCGGGACCACCGAAGCTTTCTTT
TRBV29-1,TRBD2,TRBJ2-1,.,CSVEASGSGNEQFF,TGCAGCGTTGAAGCTAGCGGGAGCGGGAATGAGCAGTTCTTC
TRBV25-1,.,TRBJ2-7,.,CATSSYEQYF,TGTGCCACGAGCTCCTACGAGCAGTACTTC
TRBV27,.,TRBJ2-3,.,CASSLLGAWDTQYF,TGTGCCAGCAGTTTACTTGGGGCCTGGGATACGCAGTATTTT
TRBV7-9,.,TRBJ1-1,.,CASSLLRYATEAFF,TGTGCCAGCAGCTTATTGCGCTATGCCACTGAAGCTTTCTTT
TRBV27,TRBD2,TRBJ2-1,.,CASSYSSAGGAYNEQFF,TGTGCCAGCAGTTATAGCTCAGCGGGAGGTGCCTACAATGAGCAGTTCTTC
TRBV4-3,.,TRBJ2-3,.,CASSQEYASTDTQYF,TGCGCCAGCAGCCAAGAATATGCTAGCACAGATACGCAGTATTTT
TRBV10-1,.,TRBJ1-3,few,CASTEGPGRGGPSGNTIYF,TGCGCCAGCACCGAAGGACCTGGGAGAGGGGGACCCTCTGGAAACACCATATATTTT
TRBV4-1,.,TRBJ1-1,.,CASSQDWRARNTEAFF,TGCGCCAGCAGCCAAGATTGGAGGGCGAGGAACACTGAAGCTTTCTTT
TRBV27,.,TRBJ2-7,few,CASSLHSSYEQYF,TGTGCCAGCAGTTTACACAGCTCCTACGAGCAGTACTTC
TRBV4-1,.,TRBJ2-2,.,CASSQSPGPNTGELFF,TGCGCCAGCAGCCAATCCCCGGGACCGAACACCGGGGAGCTGTTTTTT
TRBV29-1,.,TRBJ1-3,.,CSVRSGNTIYF,TGCAGCGTTCGGTCGGGAAACACCATATATTTT
TRBV7-2,.,TRBJ2-7,.,CASSLAPPEPSHEQYF,TGTGCCAGCAGCTTAGCCCCCCCGGAGCCATCTCACGAGCAGTACTTC
TRBV19,.,TRBJ1-2,.,CASTFGAIGYTF,TGTGCCAGTACGTTCGGTGCTATTGGCTACACCTTC
TRBV7-9,.,TRBJ1-4,.,CASSNSGERANEKLFF,TGTGCCAGCAGCAACTCAGGGGAAAGGGCTAATGAAAAACTGTTTTTT
TRBV30,.,TRBJ2-4,.,CAWRAGAPRNIQYF,TGTGCCTGGAGAGCCGGAGCGCCTCGAAACATTCAGTACTTC
TRBV11-2,.,TRBJ2-7,.,CASSLQYEQYF,TGTGCCAGCAGCCTACAGTACGAGCAGTACTTC
TRBV4-1,.,TRBJ2-3,.,CASSQDTASDFYTQYF,TGCGCCAGCAGCCAAGATACGGCATCCGACTTCTATACGCAGTATTTT
TRBV5-4,.,TRBJ1-2,.,CASSLYGFGYTF,TGTGCCAGCAGCCTGTACGGGTTCGGCTACACCTTC
TRBV5-1,TRBD2,TRBJ2-7,.,CASSLTSYYEQYF,TGCGCCAGCAGCCTGACTAGCTACTACGAGCAGTACTTC